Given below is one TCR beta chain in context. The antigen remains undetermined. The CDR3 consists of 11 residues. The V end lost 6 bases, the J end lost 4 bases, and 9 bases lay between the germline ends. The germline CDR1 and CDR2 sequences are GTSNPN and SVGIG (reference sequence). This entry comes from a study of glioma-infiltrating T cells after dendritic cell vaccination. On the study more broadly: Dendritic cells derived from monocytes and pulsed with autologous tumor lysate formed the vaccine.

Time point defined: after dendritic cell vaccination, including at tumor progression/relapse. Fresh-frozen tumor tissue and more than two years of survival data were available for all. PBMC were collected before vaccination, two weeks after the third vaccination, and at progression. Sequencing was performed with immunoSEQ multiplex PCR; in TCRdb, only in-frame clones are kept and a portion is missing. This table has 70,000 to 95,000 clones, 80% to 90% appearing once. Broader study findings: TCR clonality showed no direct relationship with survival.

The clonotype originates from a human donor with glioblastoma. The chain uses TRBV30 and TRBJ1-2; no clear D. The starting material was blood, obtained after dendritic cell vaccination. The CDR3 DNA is TGTGCCTGTCGAACAGTCTATGGCTACACCTTC. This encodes CACRTVYGYTF. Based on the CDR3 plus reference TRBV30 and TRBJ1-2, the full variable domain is SQTIHQWPATLVQPVGSPLSLECTVEGTSNPNLYWYRQAAGRGLQLLFYSVGIGQISSEVPQNLSASRPQDRQFILSSKKLLLSDSGFYLCACRTVYGYTFGSGTRLTVV.